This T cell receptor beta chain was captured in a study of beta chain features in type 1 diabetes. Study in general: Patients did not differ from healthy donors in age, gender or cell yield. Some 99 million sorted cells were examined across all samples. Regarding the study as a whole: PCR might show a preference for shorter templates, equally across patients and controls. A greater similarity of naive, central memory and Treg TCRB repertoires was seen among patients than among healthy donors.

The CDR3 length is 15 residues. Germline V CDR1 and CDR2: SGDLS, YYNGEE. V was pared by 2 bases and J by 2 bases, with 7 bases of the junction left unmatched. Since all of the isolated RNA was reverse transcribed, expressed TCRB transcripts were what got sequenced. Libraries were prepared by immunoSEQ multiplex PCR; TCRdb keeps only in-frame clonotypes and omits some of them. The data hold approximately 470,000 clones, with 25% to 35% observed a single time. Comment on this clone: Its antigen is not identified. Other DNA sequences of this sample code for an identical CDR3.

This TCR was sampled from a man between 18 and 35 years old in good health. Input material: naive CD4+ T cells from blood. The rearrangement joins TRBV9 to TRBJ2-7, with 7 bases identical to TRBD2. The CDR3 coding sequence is TGTGCCAGCAGCGTTGAGGGAGGGCCTACCTACGAGCAGTACTTC. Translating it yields CASSVEGGPTYEQYF.